A single sample is the source of the 21 T cell receptor beta chains below, sequenced in a study of a mutant IDH1 vaccine in newly diagnosed glioma. Data came from immunoSEQ multiplex PCR; TCRdb stores just in-frame clones and leaves some out. The sample yields about 68,000 clones, around 79% seen once. As for time point: baseline, week 1 (first vaccination visit). As for treatment: pre-vaccination baseline after standard-of-care therapy. Sequencing used PBMCs, obtained from a glioma patient treated with radiotherapy, temozolomide or both. Receptors were obtained from a man in his fifties or sixties with glioma.

The chain employs TRBV2 and TRBJ1-1, with TRBD1 matching 8 bases. The CDR3 loop spans 15 amino acids. Germline V CDR1 and CDR2: SNHLY, FYNNEI. The V gene end was trimmed by 4 bases and the J gene end by 1 base; junction bases not matched to a gene: 5. This CDR3 is CASSASGQENTEAFF. The CDR3 bases are TGTGCCAGCAGTGCCTCGGGACAGGAGAACACTGAAGCTTTCTTT.

This clone appeared a few times. The gene calls are TRBV20-1 and TRBJ1-5, with D possibly matching TRBD1 (6 bases). Trimming took 5 bases from V and 9 from J, leaving 11 bases between them. CDR3 length equals 11 residues. CDR1 DFQATT and CDR2 SNEGSKA come from the germline V gene (reference sequence). CDR3: CSASTGRPQHF. For the CDR3, the DNA is TGCAGTGCTTCAACAGGGAGGCCCCAGCATTTT.

The rearrangement uses TRBV4-3 and TRBJ1-4; a weak D match, TRBD1 (6 bases). Trimming cost V 1 base and J 5 bases, with 11 bases left between them. This CDR3 has 15 residues. Germline V gives CDR1 LGHNA, CDR2 YSLEER. The CDR3 loop reads CASSQGGAGNEKLFF. Written as DNA, the CDR3 is TGCGCCAGCAGCCAAGGGGGGGCAGGGAATGAAAAACTGTTTTTT.

CDR3 DNA: TGTGCCAGCAGTGATTATGGACAGGGGAATGGCTACACCTTC. It encodes CASSDYGQGNGYTF. The gene calls are TRBV2 and TRBJ1-2, with 9 bases fitting TRBD1. The germline V gene has CDR1 SNHLY and CDR2 FYNNEI. The CDR3 has 14 residues. V lost 3 bases to trimming and J lost 6 bases; unmatched junction nucleotides: 5.

The chain combines TRBV5-1 with TRBJ2-2, with 10 bases fitting TRBD2. V shed 3 bases, J shed 1 base, and the junction held 3 bases outside the gene matches. The CDR3 is made up of 16 amino acids. The V gene's germline CDR1 is SGHRS and CDR2 YFSETQ. CDR3 nucleotide sequence: TGCGCCAGCAGCTCAACTAGCGGGGAGAACACCGGGGAGCTGTTTTTT. This translates into CASSSTSGENTGELFF.

This clone was counted only a few times. The chain employs TRBV5-4 and TRBJ1-6; possibly TRBD1 for D (5 bases). V shed 3 bases and J shed 9 bases, with 13 bases lying between them. Germline loops: CDR1 SGHNT, CDR2 YYREEE (reference sequence). The CDR3 contains 14 residues. The DNA for the CDR3 is TGTGCCAGCAGCTCCGGGACCGGGAGTTCACCCCTCCACTTT. As protein: CASSSGTGSSPLHF.

The rearrangement joins TRBV6-1 to TRBJ2-6, with 8 bases that match TRBD1. Germline V gene sequence: CDR1 MNHNS, CDR2 SASEGT. CDR3 length: 15 residues. V lost 7 bases to trimming and J lost 2 bases; unmatched junction nucleotides: 4. CDR3 bases: TGTGCCAGCACCATGGACAGGGCTGGGGCCAACGTCCTGACTTTC. Encoded protein: CASTMDRAGANVLTF.

CDR3 nucleotides: TGTGCCAGCAGCTTGGTCCAGGGACAGGGGGCAGCTGGCTACACCTTC. Protein: CASSLVQGQGAAGYTF. V gene TRBV5-6 combines with J gene TRBJ1-2; 12 nucleotides align to TRBD1. The CDR3 has 16 residues. The germline V gene has CDR1 SGHDT and CDR2 YYEEEE. After removal of 0 bases from V and 7 bases from J, the junction contained 7 bases not matched to a gene. The entire variable domain, with the rest obtained from reference TRBV5-6 and TRBJ1-2, is as follows: DAGVTQSPTHLIKTRGQQVTLRCSPKSGHDTVSWYQQALGQGPQFIFQYYEEEERQRGNFPDRFSGHQFPNYSSELNVNALLLGDSALYLCASSLVQGQGAAGYTFGSGTRLTVV.

This sequence joins TRBV19 and TRBJ2-2; D unresolved. CDR1 and CDR2 (germline): LNHDA, SQIVND (reference sequence). Trimming removed 5 bases at V and 1 base at J, with 11 bases between. CDR3 length equals 15 residues. The CDR3: CASSPSDGNTGELFF. The CDR3 DNA is TGTGCCAGTAGTCCTTCAGATGGGAACACCGGGGAGCTGTTTTTT.

This clone was seen only once. The chain has TRBV7-2 and TRBJ1-2; TRBD1 agrees at 7 bases. The CDR3 totals 16 residues. The germline V gene has CDR1 SGHTA and CDR2 FQGNSA. V gave up 0 bases and J gave up 5 bases; unmatched junction bases: 9. CDR3 loop: CASSLAMDRKLYGYTF. For the CDR3, the DNA is TGTGCCAGCAGCTTAGCGATGGACAGGAAGTTATATGGCTACACCTTC.

This clone occurred a few times. The chain links TRBV14 to TRBJ1-3; D is possibly TRBD1 (5 bases). The germline V gene has CDR1 SGHDN and CDR2 FVKESK. This CDR3 comprises 14 residues. Trimming cost V 4 bases and J 2 bases, with 9 bases left between them. The CDR3 coding sequence is TGTGCCAGCAGCCTTCCGGGGGCTGGAAACACCATATATTTT. Translating it yields CASSLPGAGNTIYF.

The chain couples TRBV2 to TRBJ1-1; a weak D match, TRBD1 (6 bases). The CDR3 runs to 13 residues. Trimming stripped 3 bases from V and 7 bases from J, with 12 bases between. Germline assignment: CDR1 SNHLY and CDR2 FYNNEI. The CDR3 spells CASSEDSKLEAFF. Here the CDR3 DNA reads TGTGCCAGCAGTGAGGACAGCAAGCTTGAAGCTTTCTTT. Variable domain in full (rest from reference TRBV2 and TRBJ1-1): EPEVTQTPSHQVTQMGQEVILRCVPISNHLYFYWYRQILGQKVEFLVSFYNNEISEKSEIFDDQFSVERPDGSNFTLKIRSTKLEDSAMYFCASSEDSKLEAFFGQGTRLTVV.

The genes are TRBV5-1 and TRBJ2-3, with TRBD2 matching 9 bases. CDR3 length equals 16 residues. The V and J ends lost 0 bases and 2 bases, in that order; junction bases with no gene match: 4. Per the germline V gene, CDR1 is SGHRS and CDR2 is YFSETQ. The CDR3 DNA is TGCGCCAGCAGCTTGGCGGCGGGGGGGACCACAGATACGCAGTATTTT. Translated, it gives CASSLAAGGTTDTQYF.

The rearrangement joins TRBV14 to TRBJ2-6, with D unresolved. The CDR3 has 19 amino acids. V lost 3 bases, J lost 4 bases, and 22 bases lay in between. CDR1 SGHDN and CDR2 FVKESK come from the germline V gene. CDR3 in amino acids: CASSHSWEGGLSGANVLTF. In nucleotides, the CDR3 is TGTGCCAGCAGCCATTCTTGGGAAGGCGGCTTATCCGGGGCCAACGTCCTGACTTTC.

This sequence joins TRBV7-9 and TRBJ1-6; D is undetermined. Trimming took 2 bases from V and 0 from J, leaving 5 bases between them. The CDR3 spans 15 residues. CDR1 is SEHNR, CDR2 FQNEAQ, per germline (reference sequence). The DNA of the CDR3 is TGTGCCAGCAGCTTATCCCGCTCCTATAATTCACCCCTCCACTTT. Translating it yields CASSLSRSYNSPLHF.

This clone was seen a handful of times. The J gene is TRBJ1-1, the V gene TRBV7-8; tentative D call: TRBD1 (6 bases). V was cut by 6 bases and J by 1 base, with 9 bases left in between. The CDR3 extends over 13 amino acids. CDR1 and CDR2 (germline): SGHVS, FQNEAQ. The CDR3 coding sequence is TGTGCCAGCAGAGTACAGGGGAACACTGAAGCTTTCTTT. Translated, it gives CASRVQGNTEAFF.

The table lists this clone with a few counts. This chain connects TRBV6-5 to TRBJ1-2; 9 nucleotides match TRBD1. Trimming took 2 bases from V and 6 from J; bases not matched to a gene: 4. Germline V CDR1 and CDR2: MNHEY, SVGAGI. The length of the CDR3 is 14 residues. DNA of the CDR3: TGTGCCAGCAGTTACGGAGACAGGGGGGATGGCTACACCTTC. Its protein is CASSYGDRGDGYTF.

This clone was detected only once. The rearrangement joins TRBV6-4 to TRBJ2-1; a possible D gene is TRBD2 (6 bases). Looked up from germline, CDR1 is MRHNA and CDR2 is SNTAGT. V lost 8 bases, J lost 1 base, and 9 bases lay in between. This CDR3 is 13 amino acids long. This CDR3 is CASAGTSYNEQFF. The DNA for the CDR3 is TGTGCCAGCGCCGGGACTTCCTACAATGAGCAGTTCTTC.

The V and J genes are TRBV7-2 and TRBJ2-2; maybe TRBD2 (5 bases). With 5 bases removed from V and 4 bases from J, the gap between germline ends came to 14 bases. Germline assignment: CDR1 SGHTA and CDR2 FQGNSA. There are 15 residues in the CDR3. CDR3 coding DNA: TGTGCCAGCAGCCCCCCAGGACTCCGCACCGGGGAGCTGTTTTTT. It specifies CASSPPGLRTGELFF.

The rearrangement uses TRBV7-8 and TRBJ1-1, with TRBD1 matching 11 bases. This CDR3 contains 14 residues. J lost 8 bases, V lost 6 bases, and 8 bases had no gene match. CDR1 and CDR2 (germline): SGHVS, FQNEAQ. CDR3 in amino acids: CASRPPGQGGEAFF. CDR3 coding DNA: TGTGCCAGCAGGCCACCGGGACAGGGGGGCGAAGCTTTCTTT.

The rearrangement joins TRBV7-9 to TRBJ1-4, with D tentatively TRBD1 (5 bases). V lost 5 bases and J lost 4, with 11 bases in between. The CDR3 spans 14 residues. Germline CDR1 reads SEHNR; CDR2 reads FQNEAQ (reference sequence). CDR3 loop: CASSPGDGNEKLFF. CDR3 DNA sequence: TGTGCCAGCAGCCCGGGGGACGGTAATGAAAAACTGTTTTTT.